These T cell receptor beta chains were read from a single sample in a study of blood T cell repertoires in COVID-19. The table came from immunoSEQ multiplex PCR; TCRdb's copy has only in-frame clones and leaves some out. Here the sample spans tens of thousands of clones, around two thirds being singletons. Specimen: peripheral blood. The receptors originated from a human donor with acute or convalescent COVID-19. The donor label of this sample is uncertain. The CDR3 runs from the conserved cysteine through the conserved F or W. A D gene is named only where the DNA matches it firmly. Where a row states a size, it is once, few, many or the class of an expanded clone; other rows omit it.

12,NA,TRBV9,TRBJ2-7,NA,CASSADSYEQYF,TGTGCCAGCAGCGCGGACAGCTACGAGCAGTACTTC
12,NA,TRBV5-4,TRBJ1-6,NA,CASSLGTETLHF,TGTGCCAGCAGCTTGGGGACAGAGACCCTCCACTTT
14,NA,TRBV6-5,TRBJ2-2,NA,CASTARGYAGELFF,TGTGCCAGCACTGCTAGAGGTTACGCCGGGGAGCTGTTTTTT
14,NA,TRBV15,TRBJ1-5,TRBD1,CATSRDRDNQPQHF,TGTGCCACCAGCCGAGACAGGGACAATCAGCCCCAGCATTTT
15,NA,TRBV10-1,TRBJ2-2,NA,CASSADSSATGELFF,TGCGCCAGCAGCGCAGACAGTTCTGCCACCGGGGAGCTGTTTTTT
15,NA,TRBV5-4,TRBJ1-6,NA,CASSLSGQGNSPLHF,TGTGCCAGCAGCTTGTCTGGGCAGGGTAATTCACCCCTCCACTTT
15,NA,TRBV5-8,TRBJ2-1,NA,CASSLGTASYNEQFF,TGTGCCAGCAGCTTGGGGACAGCCTCCTACAATGAGCAGTTCTTC
14,few,TRBV5-6,TRBJ2-2,NA,CASSLERGTGELFF,TGTGCCAGCAGCTTGGAACGGGGGACCGGGGAGCTGTTTTTT
18,NA,TRBV28,TRBJ2-3,TRBD1,CASSTPGTGTFATDTQYF,TGTGCCAGCAGTACCCCCGGGACAGGGACCTTTGCCACAGATACGCAGTATTTT
13,few,TRBV19,TRBJ2-7,NA,CASRSGTTYEQYF,TGTGCCAGTAGATCCGGGACAACCTACGAGCAGTACTTC
13,NA,TRBV29-1,TRBJ2-2,NA,CSVTHGGTGELFF,TGCAGCGTGACCCACGGAGGCACCGGGGAGCTGTTTTTT
13,NA,TRBV12-3/TRBV12-4,TRBJ1-4,TRBD1,CASRRDRVEKLFF,TGTGCCAGCAGGCGGGACAGGGTTGAAAAACTGTTTTTT
14,NA,TRBV10-3,TRBJ1-6,NA,CAIRQSSYNSPLHF,TGTGCCATCAGACAGAGCTCCTATAATTCACCCCTCCACTTT
13,NA,TRBV7-2,TRBJ2-3,NA,CASSLFQADTQYF,TGTGCCAGCAGCTTATTCCAGGCAGATACGCAGTATTTT
13,once,TRBV11-2,TRBJ2-1,NA,CASSLVRDNEQFF,TGTGCCAGCAGCTTAGTACGGGACAATGAGCAGTTCTTC
13,NA,TRBV6-6,TRBJ2-1,NA,CASSYSAGNEQFF,TGTGCCAGCAGTTACTCCGCGGGGAATGAGCAGTTCTTC
15,few,TRBV28,TRBJ2-7,TRBD1,CASSFRGQATYEQYF,TGTGCCAGCAGTTTTAGGGGACAGGCTACCTACGAGCAGTACTTC
11,NA,TRBV28,TRBJ2-5,NA,CASSFMETQYF,TGTGCCAGCAGTTTTATGGAGACCCAGTACTTC
15,NA,TRBV6-5,TRBJ2-3,TRBD2,CASRTSGRGADTQYF,TGTGCCAGCAGGACTAGCGGGAGGGGAGCAGATACGCAGTATTTT
14,NA,TRBV11-2,TRBJ2-7,NA,CASSPSENRVEQYF,TGTGCCAGCAGCCCGAGCGAGAACAGGGTCGAGCAGTACTTC
15,NA,TRBV6-2/TRBV6-3,TRBJ1-1,NA,CASSFAGQKNTEAFF,TGTGCCAGCAGTTTCGCCGGACAGAAGAACACTGAAGCTTTCTTT
15,NA,TRBV2,TRBJ1-5,NA,CASSEGYRAHQPQHF,TGTGCCAGCAGTGAAGGGTACAGGGCCCATCAGCCCCAGCATTTT
13,NA,TRBV5-1,TRBJ1-2,NA,CASSRDNNYGYTF,TGCGCCAGCAGCCGTGACAATAACTATGGCTACACCTTC
16,once,TRBV7-2,TRBJ1-5,NA,CASSPGTRGANQPQHF,TGTGCCAGCAGCCCCGGGACTCGAGGAGCCAATCAGCCCCAGCATTTT
13,NA,TRBV7-8,TRBJ1-2,NA,CASSGGANYGYTF,TGTGCCAGCAGCGGGGGGGCAAACTATGGCTACACCTTC
14,NA,TRBV9,TRBJ1-2,NA,CASSVATGGDGYTF,TGTGCCAGCAGCGTAGCCACGGGAGGCGATGGCTACACCTTC
11,NA,TRBV7-9,TRBJ2-7,NA,CASSLGPEQYF,TGTGCCAGCAGCCTAGGTCCTGAGCAGTACTTC
12,few,TRBV20-1,TRBJ2-5,NA,CSASWPQETQYF,TGCAGTGCTAGTTGGCCGCAAGAGACCCAGTACTTC
14,NA,TRBV7-2,TRBJ1-3,TRBD1,CASRPQGWANTIYF,TGTGCCAGCAGACCACAGGGGTGGGCAAACACCATATATTTT
17,NA,TRBV28,TRBJ1-2,NA,CASSPLGSGGDLYGYTF,TGTGCCAGCAGTCCACTGGGATCCGGGGGAGATCTCTATGGCTACACCTTC
16,NA,TRBV7-2,TRBJ2-3,NA,CASSLSGDGPTDTQYF,TGTGCCAGCAGCTTATCAGGGGACGGTCCCACAGATACGCAGTATTTT
13,NA,TRBV4-3,TRBJ1-1,NA,CASSQEANTEAFF,TGCGCCAGCAGCCAAGAAGCGAACACTGAAGCTTTCTTT
16,NA,TRBV5-1,TRBJ1-1,NA,CASTSTTGPGRTEAFF,TGCGCCAGCACCTCCACAACAGGGCCGGGTCGAACTGAAGCTTTCTTT
15,NA,TRBV4-2,TRBJ2-5,NA,CASSQETARQETQYF,TGTGCCAGCAGCCAAGAAACAGCCAGACAAGAGACCCAGTACTTC
15,NA,TRBV27,TRBJ2-1,TRBD2,CASSSLAGEGNEQFF,TGTGCCAGCAGTTCCTTAGCGGGAGAGGGCAATGAGCAGTTCTTC
16,few,TRBV11-2,TRBJ1-3,NA,CASSSYLQGSGNTIYF,TGTGCCAGCAGCTCCTATTTACAGGGTTCTGGAAACACCATATATTTT
17,NA,TRBV9,TRBJ1-1,NA,CASSTPQDPQAPPEAFF,TGTGCCAGCAGCACACCCCAGGACCCACAGGCCCCCCCGGAAGCTTTCTTT